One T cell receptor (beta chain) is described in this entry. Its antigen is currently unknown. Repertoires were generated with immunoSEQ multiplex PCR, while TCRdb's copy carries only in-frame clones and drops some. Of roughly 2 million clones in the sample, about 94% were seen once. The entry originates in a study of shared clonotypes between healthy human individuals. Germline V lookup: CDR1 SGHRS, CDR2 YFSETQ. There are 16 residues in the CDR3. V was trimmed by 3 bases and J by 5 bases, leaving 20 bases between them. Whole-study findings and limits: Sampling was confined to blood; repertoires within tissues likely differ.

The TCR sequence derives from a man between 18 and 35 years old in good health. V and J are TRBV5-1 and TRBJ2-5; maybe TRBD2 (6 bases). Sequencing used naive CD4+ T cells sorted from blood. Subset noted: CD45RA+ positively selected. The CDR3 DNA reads TGCGCCAGCAGCTACCTGGCCGGGACTGGCAGGGAGACCCAGTACTTC. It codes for CASSYLAGTGRETQYF.